This T cell receptor (beta chain) derives from a study of T cell responses to AZD1222 COVID-19 vaccine. The study's findings and limits: At baseline, seropositivity was found in only a handful of AZD1222 recipients. Clonal diversity was possibly underestimated; the donors were predominantly white British and more often female.

In regard to this clone: The antigen is not known.

Sequencing was performed with immunoSEQ multiplex PCR; in TCRdb, only in-frame clones are kept and a portion is missing. The sample has some 140,000 clones, approximately 90% seen once. Sequenced here: peripheral blood, sampled on day 0 of AZD1222 vaccination. The clonotype comes from an adult in good health.

As DNA, the CDR3 is TGTGCCAGCAGCGACCGGGACAGGAACCCCACAGATACGCAGTATTTT. This codes for CASSDRDRNPTDTQYF. V is TRBV7-9 and J is TRBJ2-3; 8 bases map to TRBD1. V gave up 5 bases and J gave up 2 bases; unmatched junction bases: 9. Germline CDR1 and CDR2: SEHNR and FQNEAQ (reference sequence). The CDR3 runs to 16 residues.